The present T cell receptor beta chain was sequenced within a study of cytotoxic CD8 clonotypes in ibrutinib-treated CLL. In the study overall: Partial response occurred in roughly 25 patients and complete response in 2; at median approximately 71 months, about 14 remained remitted and roughly twelve progressed.

Only in-frame clones appear in the TCRdb table, and some are missing; sequencing was by immunoSEQ multiplex PCR. The sample lists around 200,000 clones, 70% occurring once. V lost 0 bases, J lost 5 bases, and 8 bases lay in between. This CDR3 is built from 13 residues. Germline-derived CDR1 and CDR2 are SGDLS and YYNGEE. Source: PBMCs, taken after 12 months of ibrutinib treatment. The clonotype originates from a human donor with chronic lymphocytic leukemia. This chain joins TRBV9 and TRBJ1-2; maybe TRBD1 (5 bases). Written as DNA, the CDR3 is TGTGCCAGCAGCGTAGGCAGGGCTTATGGCTACACCTTC. Its protein is CASSVGRAYGYTF. The whole variable domain, filled in from reference TRBV9 and TRBJ1-2, reads DSGVTQTPKHLITATGQRVTLRCSPRSGDLSVYWYQQSLDQGLQFLIQYYNGEERAKGNILERFSAQQFPDLHSELNLSSLELGDSALYFCASSVGRAYGYTFGSGTRLTVV.